This is a list of T cell receptor beta chains from one sample in a study of blood T cell repertoires in COVID-19. Data came from immunoSEQ multiplex PCR; TCRdb stores just in-frame clones and leaves some out. Of tens of thousands of clones detected, more than 70% appear once; the ten largest clones hold more than 2%. Input material: peripheral blood. The receptors were gathered from a man aged 50-60 years with acute or convalescent COVID-19. Both conserved end residues are trimmed from each CDR3. Fields, in order: CDR3 protein, V gene, J gene.

ASSPSGYQAPADTQY	TRBV7-8	TRBJ2-3
ASSLDRVGEKLF	TRBV27	TRBJ1-4
ATSESGRGYT	TRBV24-1	TRBJ1-2
ASSEGDDYEQY	TRBV4-1	TRBJ2-7
ASSSADGRGQPQH	TRBV27	TRBJ1-5
ASSRGQSYNEQF	TRBV11-1	TRBJ2-1
ASSLTGPAGNEKLF	TRBV13	TRBJ1-4
ASSQVGTEAF	TRBV12-3/TRBV12-4	TRBJ1-1
ASSPLNSRQNTEAF	TRBV27	TRBJ1-1
ASSQDPPNFYGYT	TRBV14	TRBJ1-2
ASSNPHRGVNTGELF	TRBV7-6	TRBJ2-2
ASSPPSGNEQF	TRBV18	TRBJ2-1
ASSQEFRTGANEQF	TRBV4-1	TRBJ2-1
ATSSGGRGRQNEKLF	TRBV15	TRBJ1-4
ATSDPAGGFHTGELF	TRBV24-1	TRBJ2-2
ASSDTGRSGYT	TRBV2	TRBJ1-2
ASSLGRKLGANYGYT	TRBV5-6	TRBJ1-2
ASSPGRAGHPDTQY	TRBV7-3	TRBJ2-3
ASSASQGANYGYT	TRBV9	TRBJ1-2
ASSPSTMAGVSNEQF	TRBV5-1	TRBJ2-1
ATSDGGQGTDTQY	TRBV24-1	TRBJ2-3
ASSPRGQPQH	TRBV3-1/TRBV3-2	TRBJ1-5
ASSPAGGNTGELF	TRBV5-5	TRBJ2-2
ASSQEISGQREDTQY	TRBV4-3	TRBJ2-3
ASSWGDSRADQPQH	TRBV5-6	TRBJ1-5
ASRPGLAGAYEQY	TRBV19	TRBJ2-7
ASSLGGGADIEAF	TRBV7-2	TRBJ1-1
ASSAPGQGFGAKNIQY	TRBV19	TRBJ2-4
ASSYSSSGRSYEQY	TRBV6-5	TRBJ2-7
ASSVGASGGTDTQY	TRBV9	TRBJ2-3
ASSYGTQAYEQY	TRBV11-2	TRBJ2-7
AISRTSGSGTDTQY	TRBV10-3	TRBJ2-3
ASSASGDGNTIY	TRBV9	TRBJ1-3
ASSYKREGADTQY	TRBV5-4	TRBJ2-3
ATLRQREGDEQF	TRBV7-3	TRBJ2-1
ASSLVATAQETQY	TRBV7-6	TRBJ2-5
ASSSPAEGNQPQH	TRBV4-1	TRBJ1-5
ASSGQGGTYEQY	TRBV5-1	TRBJ2-7
AWSGALTGELF	TRBV30	TRBJ2-2
ASSLSTNPTGKNEQF	TRBV27	TRBJ2-1
ASSLSGRAGT	TRBV7-2	TRBJ1-2
ASSPQGWETQY	TRBV7-9	TRBJ2-5
ASSGSQGMNTEAF	TRBV9	TRBJ1-1
ASSSSPVSGNTIY	TRBV7-2	TRBJ1-3
ASSQDSGGGNQPQH	TRBV4-2	TRBJ1-5
SGTVTGDGNTIY	TRBV29-1	TRBJ1-3
ASALQEGSGNTIY	TRBV6-5	TRBJ1-3
ASSPQGITEAF	TRBV14	TRBJ1-1
SVDPGNTEAF	TRBV29-1	TRBJ1-1